The 15 T cell receptor beta chains below come from one sample, sequenced in a study of T-cell reconstitution after alpha-beta-depleted transplantation in children. Library preparation (for TCRbeta) was performed with unique molecular identifiers. Via MiXCR, TCRdb re-called the PCR reads, giving one row per CDR3 protein. The data hold roughly 500,000 distinct CDR3 sequences, with 8% to 11% observed a single time. Here the sequenced sample was PBMCs, taken before TCRalphabeta/CD19-depleted stem cell transplant. The source of these receptors is a child aged 2-15 years with inherited bone marrow failure, due to receive a stem cell transplant.

This clonotype was found many times. The rearrangement uses TRBV12-3 or TRBV12-4 and TRBJ2-2, with D tentatively TRBD1 (5 bases). Trimming took off 3 bases at V and 2 bases at J, with 10 bases between the two ends. This CDR3 is 15 amino acids long. The CDR3 DNA follows: TGTGCCAGCAGTTTTTCGCAGGGAAACACCGGGGAGCTGTTTTTT. It yields the protein CASSFSQGNTGELFF.

This clonotype was found many times. This chain links TRBV12-3 or TRBV12-4 with TRBJ2-3; D is ambiguous. Deletions cut 6 bases from V and 0 bases from J, with 7 bases between. This CDR3 is 13 amino acids long. CDR3 amino acids: CASRKDSTDTQYF. The CDR3 DNA reads as TGTGCCAGCAGGAAGGACAGCACAGATACGCAGTATTTT.

This clonotype was observed many times. The chain recombines TRBV20-1 with TRBJ2-3; the match to TRBD2 covers 7 bases. CDR3 length: 14 amino acids. Germline lookup yields CDR1 DFQATT and CDR2 SNEGSKA (reference sequence). V gave up 3 bases and J gave up 4 bases; unmatched junction bases: 7. CDR3 residues: CSASHGRIADTQYF. CDR3 in DNA: TGCAGTGCTAGTCACGGGAGGATCGCAGATACGCAGTATTTT.

This clonotype was observed at least ten times. The CDR3 here is CSARRASGSRYEQYF. The CDR3 DNA reads as TGCAGTGCTAGACGGGCTAGCGGGTCCCGGTACGAGCAGTACTTC. The chain combines TRBV20-1 with TRBJ2-7; TRBD2 agrees at 8 bases. J was trimmed by 4 bases and V by 2 bases; bases with no gene match: 10. Germline-derived CDR1 and CDR2 are DFQATT and SNEGSKA (reference sequence). This CDR3 comprises 15 residues.

This clonotype was seen ten or more times. V usage is TRBV27 and J usage is TRBJ2-3; TRBD1 is a possible D gene (5 bases). The CDR3 sequence is 13 residues long. Germline CDR1 reads MNHEY; CDR2 reads SMNVEV (reference sequence). V was shortened by 4 bases and J by 6 bases, with 11 bases between the two germline ends. The CDR3 loop reads CASSWTPGDTQYF. DNA for the CDR3: TGTGCCAGCAGTTGGACCCCAGGGGATACGCAGTATTTT.

The J gene is TRBJ2-7, the V gene TRBV5-1, with 7 bases fitting TRBD1. The J segment lost 1 base and the V segment lost 4 bases, leaving 8 bases of the junction unmatched. Per germline, CDR1 SGHRS and CDR2 YFSETQ. The CDR3 covers 15 residues. In nucleotides, the CDR3 is TGCGCCAGCAGCATTAACCGGGACAGATCCTACGAGCAGTACTTC. Amino acid sequence: CASSINRDRSYEQYF.

This clonotype was seen a handful of times. The chain links TRBV19 to TRBJ2-6; 8 nucleotides line up with TRBD2. The CDR3 is made up of 19 amino acids. Germline loops: CDR1 LNHDA, CDR2 SQIVND (reference sequence). Trimming cost V 5 bases and J 0 bases; bases outside gene matches: 12. The CDR3 loop reads CASSPRGGHLNSGANVLTF. In nucleotides, the CDR3 is TGTGCCAGTAGTCCCCGGGGGGGGCACCTAAACTCTGGGGCCAACGTCCTGACTTTC. The variable domain in full, with the rest retrieved from reference TRBV19 and TRBJ2-6, is DGGITQSPKYLFRKEGQNVTLSCEQNLNHDAMYWYRQDPGQGLRLIYYSQIVNDFQKGDIAEGYSVSREKKESFPLTVTSAQKNPTAFYLCASSPRGGHLNSGANVLTFGAGSRLTVL.

This clonotype was seen many times. The CDR3 region is CASSLAQGAEEYGYTF. The CDR3 DNA follows: TGTGCCAGCAGCTTAGCCCAGGGGGCTGAGGAGTATGGCTACACCTTC. The rearrangement links TRBV7-9 to TRBJ1-2; 8 positions match TRBD1. CDR1 and CDR2 (germline): SEHNR, FQNEAQ (reference sequence). The J segment lost 5 bases and the V segment lost 0 bases, leaving 8 bases of the junction unmatched. This CDR3 has 16 residues.

This clonotype showed up many times. The chain is built from TRBV5-1 and TRBJ2-1; 9 bases map to TRBD2. This CDR3 contains 14 residues. The junction had 4 bases not matched to a gene; V was cut back by 0 bases and J by 9 bases. CDR1 SGHRS and CDR2 YFSETQ come from the germline V gene. CDR3 nucleotide sequence: TGCGCCAGCAGCTTGGGCCAGCGGGAGGTTGAGCAGTTCTTC. Residues: CASSLGQREVEQFF.

This clonotype was recorded at least ten times. The gene calls are TRBV12-3 or TRBV12-4 and TRBJ2-4; the match to TRBD2 covers 7 bases. The V gene end was trimmed by 7 bases and the J gene end by 5 bases; junction bases not matched to a gene: 14. The CDR3 extends over 16 amino acids. The CDR3 here is CASTTGGLLPQNIQYF. CDR3 DNA: TGTGCCAGCACCACGGGAGGCCTTTTGCCTCAAAACATTCAGTACTTC.

This clonotype has ten or more counts. This chain uses TRBV4-3 with TRBJ2-5, with D unresolved. Trimming took off 10 bases at V and 5 bases at J, with 14 bases between the two ends. The CDR3 contains 12 residues. The germline V gene encodes CDR1 LGHNA and CDR2 YSLEER. This chain's CDR3 is CAIGSLKETQYF. In DNA form, the CDR3 reads TGCGCCATAGGATCTCTCAAGGAGACCCAGTACTTC.

Remarks on this clonotype: This CDR3 is missing its conserved last phenylalanine or tryptophan, likely due to a read error. The rearrangement uses TRBV27 and TRBJ1-2, with D possibly being TRBD1 (5 bases). The V and J ends lost 3 bases and 2 bases respectively, with 13 bases between them. From germline, CDR1 is MNHEY and CDR2 SMNVEV (reference sequence). This CDR3 has 15 amino acids. CDR3 sequence (DNA): TGTGCCAGCAGTTTCCTCCCGAGGGGAAACTATGGCTACACCCTC. Translating gives CASSFLPRGNYGYTL.

This clonotype was detected ten times or more. The rearrangement joins TRBV27 to TRBJ2-1; maybe TRBD1 (7 bases). Trimming pared 7 bases from V and 3 bases from J, leaving 16 bases between. There are 15 residues in the CDR3. CDR1 is MNHEY, CDR2 SMNVEV, per germline (reference sequence). The CDR3 nucleotides read TGTGCCAGCAAATTGGGCGGGACAGTCTACAATGAGCAGTTCTTC. Translation: CASKLGGTVYNEQFF.

The V gene is TRBV28, the J gene TRBJ2-7; 9 bases are a match to TRBD2. The germline V gene encodes CDR1 MDHEN and CDR2 SYDVKM. Germline trimming cut 5 bases from V and 0 bases from J; bases unmatched to any gene: 17. The CDR3 loop spans 19 amino acids. The CDR3 spells CASSHRTPLLAGGSYEQYF. CDR3 nucleotide sequence: TGTGCCAGCAGTCACAGAACTCCCTTACTAGCGGGTGGCTCCTACGAGCAGTACTTC.

This sequence joins TRBV2 and TRBJ1-5; D uncertain. The CDR3 sequence is 15 residues long. From germline, CDR1 is SNHLY and CDR2 FYNNEI. V was shortened by 4 bases and J by 0 bases, with 10 bases between the two germline ends. CDR3 residues: CASSVAGYSNQPQHF. The CDR3 region has the DNA TGTGCCAGCAGTGTGGCGGGATATAGCAATCAGCCCCAGCATTTT.